This T cell receptor (beta chain) appears in the sequencing data of a study of beta chain features in type 1 diabetes. For the study at large: Age and gender were similar between patients and healthy donors, as were cell yields.

Trimming stripped 7 bases from V and 5 bases from J, with 15 bases between. The CDR3 consists of 12 residues. Germline CDR1 is SQVTM and CDR2 is ANQGSEA. This clone was found a few times. Its specificity is unknown. Expressed TCRB transcripts got sequenced, as all isolated RNA was reverse transcribed. Clones were sequenced by immunoSEQ multiplex PCR, and TCRdb holds only the in-frame ones, with some missing. The sample records more than 550,000 clones, roughly 13% being singletons. Purity of each sorted population was above 98%. Study conclusions and caveats: The study found moderately but significantly shorter TCRB CDR3s in all four CD4+ subsets of Type 1 diabetes patients. For type 1 diabetes patients, VDJ junctions showed fewer insertions and more deletions.

This chain uses TRBV29-1 with TRBJ2-7; maybe TRBD1 (5 bases). This receptor was taken from a man between 18 and 35 years old with type 1 diabetes. The material sequenced was naive CD4+ T cells from blood. CDR3 amino acids: CSGTLTGNEQYF. As DNA, the CDR3 is TGCAGCGGAACACTTACAGGAAACGAGCAGTACTTC.